This TCR beta chain was documented in a study of blood T cell repertoires in COVID-19 (dated by TCRdb to the early 2020s). As for the study more broadly: The collaborator samples originated in the United States, Italy and Spain and spanned the acute and convalescent phases of COVID-19. The material from the prospective study consisted of cDNA or gDNA derived from T cells, B-cell-depleted T cells, or PBMCs. Deeply sampled blood TCRbeta repertoires from subjects exposed to, actively infected with, or recovered from COVID-19 were included in the dataset. A freely available public database, intended as a resource for researchers studying the immune response to SARS-CoV-2, is where the repertoires were released. The samples were drawn from two sources: the first 160 participants of the ongoing ImmuneRACE study, and 950 to 1,500 subjects contributed by 6 global collaborators. The sample metadata nearly always contained a de-identified subject ID, COVID-19 status, age in years and sex. Where available, HLA class I and class II types were obtained from metadata supplied by the sample provider rather than from assay-based typing. What the research found in general, with its limitations: The quantity of clinical and demographic metadata differed by source and by participant and was supplied without curation.

Each collaborating institution followed its own protocols to collect whole blood in K2EDTA tubes. Collaborator samples were shipped for TCRbeta analysis as frozen whole blood, isolated PBMCs, or DNA extracted from either sample type. As to this clone: It lacks a known antigen. No base qualities exist here, and no much larger clone lies one base off it.

Relative to germline, V is missing 4 bases and J is missing 2 bases, with 7 bases of the junction outside any gene match. The CDR3 numbers 18 residues from cysteine through phenylalanine. Of the read, only the CDR3 DNA is kept; its 54 bases are in frame from base 1. Looking up the germline V gene yields CDR1 SGHAT and CDR2 FQNNGV. The immunoSEQ Assay, a bias-controlled multiplex PCR, was used to amplify TCRbeta CDR3 regions from genomic DNA. In the authors' own workflow: The number of nucleated cells in each sample was estimated by amplification of reference gene primers within the assay. To quantify the absolute abundance of each unique TCRbeta CDR3 rearrangement, sequence reads were collapsed and filtered. For each sample, productive Simpson clonality was calculated as the square root of Simpson's diversity index across productive rearrangements. In TCRdb, the immuneACCESS table is reduced to in-frame sequences with V and J assigned. These tables do not hold every clone; where another copy was compared, an unresolved V gene accounts for under half, and the others remain unexplained. The DNA was the basis for D and trimming; V, J and clone size are from that table. The sample table shows roughly 200,000 clones, and around four fifths are seen once. Approximately 19% of the sample is taken by the ten largest.

The receptor's source is a human donor in a cohort sampled during active COVID-19. The chain was built from TRBV11-2 and TRBJ2-3, and TRBD2 aligns with 15 junction nucleotides. The sequenced sample consisted of peripheral blood. CDR3 protein: CASSSWTSGGEFTDTQYF. The DNA sequence is as follows: TGTGCCAGCAGCTCGTGGACTAGCGGGGGGGAATTCACAGATACGCAGTATTTT.